What follows are 17 T cell receptor beta chains derived from one specimen sequenced in a study of shared clonotypes between healthy human individuals (TCRdb year 2020). Library construction relied on the immunoSEQ multiplex PCR assay. TCRdb's version of the immuneACCESS table is confined to in-frame rearrangements and falls short of the full clone set. An unresolved V gene accounts for under half of the shortfall where checked; the remainder is of unknown origin. Present in this sample are some 2,100,000 clones, 93% of which were seen just once. Over 1.5% of the sample rests with the top ten. For the CD8 naive samples, CD45RO-negative cells were positively selected for CCR7, yielding a CD45RA+CCR7+ population from which TemRA cells were excluded. Sequenced material: naive CD8+ T cells from PBMCs. Per the publication, the cell subset or site label means: CD45RA+CCR7+. These receptors originate from a man aged 18 to 30 in good health. Some clones in this sample may be carry-over from other donors' samples.

V and J are TRBV7-9 and TRBJ2-6; the match to TRBD1 covers 7 bases. The length of the CDR3 is 15 residues. Per germline, CDR1 SEHNR and CDR2 FQNEAQ (reference sequence). V was clipped by 5 bases and J by 4 bases; unmatched bases: 5. CDR3 coding DNA: TGTGCCAGCAGCAGACAGGGTCCCGGGGCCAACGTCCTGACTTTC. Its protein product is CASSRQGPGANVLTF.

The rearrangement joins TRBV27 to TRBJ1-1; TRBD1 might be the D (6 bases). V was trimmed by 4 bases and J by 1 base, leaving 10 bases between them. Germline-derived CDR1 and CDR2 are MNHEY and SMNVEV (reference sequence). The CDR3 loop spans 14 amino acids. The CDR3 nucleotides are TGTGCCAGCAGTTGGGGGACAACGAACACTGAAGCTTTCTTT. It is translated as CASSWGTTNTEAFF.

The table lists this clone with a count of one. The rearrangement joins TRBV6-6 to TRBJ2-7; D assignment may be TRBD1 or TRBD2 (6 bases each). The length of the CDR3 is 13 residues. The germline V gene has CDR1 MNHNY and CDR2 SVGAGI (reference sequence). V dropped 7 bases and J dropped 2 bases, with 12 bases sitting between them. Here the CDR3 DNA reads TGTGCCAGCACCAAAGGGGGGCCCTACGAGCAGTACTTC. Encoded protein: CASTKGGPYEQYF.

The chain recombines TRBV25-1 with TRBJ1-4; 7 positions agree with TRBD1. This CDR3 spans 18 amino acids. Germline lookup yields CDR1 MGHDK and CDR2 SYGVNS. With 0 bases clipped from V and 6 bases from J, the junction kept 13 bases outside the gene matches. The CDR3 loop reads CASSEYIGERQGDEKLFF. For the CDR3, the DNA is TGTGCCAGCAGTGAATATATAGGGGAACGGCAGGGGGATGAAAAACTGTTTTTT.

The chain combines TRBV19 with TRBJ1-1; TRBD1 agrees at 7 bases. After removal of 5 bases from V and 1 base from J, the junction contained 7 bases not matched to a gene. From germline, CDR1 is LNHDA and CDR2 SQIVND (reference sequence). The length of the CDR3 is 15 residues. In nucleotides, the CDR3 is TGTGCCAGTAGTCCAAGACAGGGCCCGAACACTGAAGCTTTCTTT. Translation: CASSPRQGPNTEAFF. The whole variable domain, filled in from reference TRBV19 and TRBJ1-1, reads DGGITQSPKYLFRKEGQNVTLSCEQNLNHDAMYWYRQDPGQGLRLIYYSQIVNDFQKGDIAEGYSVSREKKESFPLTVTSAQKNPTAFYLCASSPRQGPNTEAFFGQGTRLTVV.

Only a few counts were recorded for this clone. At the DNA level, this CDR3 is encoded by other sequences in the same sample as well. The chain has TRBV27 and TRBJ1-2; 8 nucleotides agree with TRBD1. J lost 5 bases, V lost 6 bases, and 5 bases had no gene match. Germline V gives CDR1 MNHEY, CDR2 SMNVEV (reference sequence). The CDR3 has 13 residues. In DNA, the CDR3 is TGTGCCAGCAGCCAGGACAGGGCTTATGGCTACACCTTC. It specifies CASSQDRAYGYTF.

This rearrangement joins TRBV13 to TRBJ2-7, with 12 bases that match TRBD1. The CDR3 is 15 amino acids. V lost 4 bases to trimming and J lost 5 bases; unmatched junction nucleotides: 6. Per germline, CDR1 PRHDT and CDR2 FYEKMQ (reference sequence). The CDR3: CASSSSGTGGNEQYF. CDR3 nucleotide sequence: TGTGCCAGCAGCTCTTCGGGGACAGGGGGCAACGAGCAGTACTTC. Together with reference TRBV13 and TRBJ2-7, the CDR3 gives the full variable domain: AAGVIQSPRHLIKEKRETATLKCYPIPRHDTVYWYQQGPGQDPQFLISFYEKMQSDKGSIPDRFSAQQFSDYHSELNMSSLELGDSALYFCASSSSGTGGNEQYFGPGTRLTVT.

The chain employs TRBV13 and TRBJ2-3; tentatively, D is TRBD2 (6 bases). This CDR3 has 16 residues. The germline CDR1 and CDR2 sequences are PRHDT and FYEKMQ (reference sequence). Trimming shortened V by 5 bases and J by 2 bases, and 17 bases separated the two germline ends. CDR3 coding DNA: TGTGCCAGCAGCCCGACCTCGGGGGTTTACACAGATACGCAGTATTTT. Amino acids: CASSPTSGVYTDTQYF.

J is TRBJ2-6 and V is TRBV27; D call uncertain. Germline CDR1 MNHEY, CDR2 SMNVEV (reference sequence). With 6 bases removed from V and 4 bases from J, the gap between germline ends came to 13 bases. CDR3 length: 15 residues. The CDR3 DNA sequence: TGTGCCAGCAGCGCCCTCTCTGCCGGGGCCAACGTCCTGACTTTC. This encodes CASSALSAGANVLTF.

The J gene is TRBJ2-7, the V gene TRBV11-2; possible D gene TRBD2, 5 bases. Trimming pared 0 bases from V and 4 bases from J, leaving 13 bases between. Germline V CDR1 and CDR2: SGHAT, FQNNGV. This CDR3 contains 15 residues. For the CDR3, the DNA is TGTGCCAGCAGCTTAGATTCGGGATTGGTTTACGAGCAGTACTTC. Translation gives CASSLDSGLVYEQYF.

This clone was observed a handful of times. The chain has TRBV10-3 and TRBJ2-7, with unresolved D. Per germline, CDR1 ENHRY and CDR2 SYGVKD. Trimming removed 4 bases from V and 6 bases from J, with 13 bases in between. The CDR3 spans 13 residues. The CDR3 nucleotides read TGTGCCATCAGTGCTGGCATGCTGTCCGAGCAGTACTTC. This encodes CAISAGMLSEQYF.

The chain joins TRBV27 to TRBJ1-5; D unresolved. V was clipped by 3 bases and J by 5 bases, with 11 bases between them. Per the germline V gene, CDR1 is MNHEY and CDR2 is SMNVEV (reference sequence). This CDR3 is built from 14 residues. The DNA of the CDR3 is TGTGCCAGCAGTTTCAGGCAGCTCGATCAGCCCCAGCATTTT. This encodes CASSFRQLDQPQHF.

The genes are TRBV2 and TRBJ2-3, with 7 bases identical to TRBD2. Germline CDR1 and CDR2: SNHLY and FYNNEI. The V and J ends lost 5 bases and 1 base, in that order; junction bases with no gene match: 12. The CDR3 covers 17 residues. CDR3 amino acids: CASSSGIRRSGTDTQYF. CDR3 coding DNA: TGTGCCAGCAGTAGCGGGATTCGTCGATCGGGCACAGATACGCAGTATTTT.

The J gene is TRBJ2-1, the V gene TRBV4-3; 7 nucleotides match TRBD2. Trimming took 2 bases from V and 6 from J; bases not matched to a gene: 16. CDR1 is LGHNA and CDR2 is YSLEER in the germline V gene. CDR3 length equals 18 residues. CDR3 residues: CASSQSAGAREIGNEQFF. DNA for the CDR3: TGCGCCAGCAGCCAATCCGCCGGGGCGCGGGAGATTGGCAATGAGCAGTTCTTC.

V gene TRBV11-2 combines with J gene TRBJ2-2; 11 bases are shared with TRBD1. Losses at the gene ends were 1 base for V and 6 bases for J; bases not matched to a gene: 1. Germline assignment: CDR1 SGHAT and CDR2 FQNNGV. The CDR3 is 15 residues long. CDR3 sequence: CASSLVDRGPGELFF. The CDR3 DNA sequence: TGTGCCAGCAGCTTAGTGGACAGGGGGCCCGGGGAGCTGTTTTTT.

This chain links TRBV10-3 with TRBJ1-2; 8 positions agree with TRBD1. Germline values: CDR1 ENHRY, CDR2 SYGVKD. V shed 2 bases and J 2 bases; nucleotides not matched to a gene: 10. This CDR3 comprises 17 residues. The CDR3 bases are TGTGCCATCAGTGAGAGTGAGGACAGGGTTCGGAACTATGGCTACACCTTC. This codes for CAISESEDRVRNYGYTF.

V usage is TRBV6-1 and J usage is TRBJ2-1; 12 bases align to TRBD2. The CDR3 is 15 residues long. Looked up from germline, CDR1 is MNHNS and CDR2 is SASEGT. V lost 2 bases and J lost 7; bases outside the gene matches: 3. The CDR3 reads CASSELAGGWNEQFF. The CDR3 DNA reads as TGTGCCAGCAGTGAACTAGCGGGAGGGTGGAATGAGCAGTTCTTC.